The TCR beta chain described here comes from a study of identical twins. General observations from the study: Within cord blood, abundant beta clonotypes carried fewer insertions, but memory repertoires showed no such trend. Models came in too low on out-of-frame TCR alpha sharing in monozygotic twins.

Germline V gene data show CDR1 as SQVTM and CDR2 as ANQGSEA. V gave up 3 bases and J gave up 4 bases, with 12 bases separating them. The CDR3 contains 13 residues. All of the donors were Caucasians in good health. Concerning this clonotype: Its antigen remains unknown.

From the 5' RACE reads, TCRdb called clonotypes with MiXCR, one entry per CDR3 protein. The table includes about 810,000 distinct CDR3 sequences, around an eighth detected once. The data were also submitted as part of a second study, on yellow fever vaccine responses in identical twins.

The sequence was obtained from a woman aged 18-29 years in good health. Sequencing input: PBMCs. The rearrangement uses TRBV29-1 and TRBJ2-5, with no clear D. Here the CDR3 DNA reads TGCAGCGTTGATTTGAGTACCCGAGAGACCCAGTACTTC. Translated, it gives CSVDLSTRETQYF.